At least ten counts were recorded for the clone carrying this T cell receptor beta chain. Antigen: not known. This entry is derived from a study of blood T cells in healthy people across ages. Study details: Per two T cells, about one barcoded beta molecule was captured through template switching. General observations from the study: It was not possible, with unsorted PBMCs, to conclusively compare naive and antigen-experienced cells.

For the second PCR, which ran for about 7 to 11 cycles, a sample-barcoded 5' primer and a J-beta primer mix were used. A single record per CDR3 protein comes from TCRdb applying MiXCR to the 5' RACE reads. This table holds 590,000 or so distinct CDR3 sequences, 25% to 30% found once. Extracted total RNA amounted to at least 6 micrograms for each sample. The CDR3 consists of 16 residues. V lost 1 base and J lost 1, with 12 bases in between. Germline V lookup: CDR1 LGHNA, CDR2 YNFKEQ. The chain is built from TRBV4-2 and TRBJ2-3, with D hard to call. The sample taken for sequencing was blood. The receptor comes from a woman of 80 years or more in good health. The CDR3 DNA is TGTGCCAGCAGCCAAGGGGGAAGGGCCGGCACAGATACGCAGTATTTT. Translated: CASSQGGRAGTDTQYF.